This entry describes one T cell receptor (beta chain). Authors' processing steps: Nucleated cell number was recorded as an estimate derived from reference gene primer amplification. Sequenced by immunoSEQ multiplex PCR; TCRdb stores in-frame clones only, minus some. That table furnishes V, J and clone size, whereas the DNA furnished D and trimming. The sample holds about 38,000 clones; approximately 94% are singletons and the top ten take approximately 3.7%. This entry comes from a study of blood T cell repertoires in COVID-19. About the study: The United States, Italy and Spain provided the acute and convalescent COVID-19 samples. The cDNA or gDNA used as material had been derived from T cells, B-cell-depleted T cells, or PBMCs.

V was pared by 3 bases and J by 2 bases, with 7 bases between. The CDR3 is 13 amino acids. This receptor was obtained from a human donor with active COVID-19. The donor label of this sample is uncertain. The chain is built from TRBV12-3 or TRBV12-4 and TRBJ1-1, with D uncertain. Material for sequencing was peripheral blood. The CDR3 sequence is CASSFQANTEAFF. The CDR3 DNA reads TGTGCCAGCAGTTTCCAAGCAAACACTGAAGCTTTCTTT.